Shown below are 5 T cell receptor beta chains from a single sample sequenced in a study of shared clonotypes between healthy human individuals. Profiled with immunoSEQ multiplex PCR; TCRdb holds only in-frame clones, not every one. The table shows some 2,500,000 clones, with 92% occurring only once. The sequencing sample was made of naive CD4+ T cells from PBMCs. Subset given: CD45RA+ positively selected. The receptors were gathered from a man aged 18 to 29 in good health. Some clones in this sample may be carry-over from other donors' samples.

The V and J genes are TRBV6-4 and TRBJ1-4; D remains unclear. CDR1 and CDR2 (germline): MRHNA, SNTAGT. V was pared by 0 bases and J by 16 bases, with 15 bases between. The CDR3 contains 13 residues. The CDR3 region has the DNA TGTGCCAGCAGTGACTCTCGGCAGGCCCCCGGGTTTTTT. Translated: CASSDSRQAPGFF.

CDR3 amino acids: CATSIDSANEQFF. The CDR3 DNA reads as TGTGCCACCAGCATAGACAGCGCTAATGAGCAGTTCTTC. This chain joins TRBV15 and TRBJ2-1, with D possibly being TRBD1 (5 bases). This CDR3 is 13 amino acids long. Germline loops: CDR1 LNHNV, CDR2 YYDKDF (reference sequence). Trimming took off 4 bases at V and 7 bases at J, with 11 bases between the two ends.

The rearrangement uses TRBV2 and TRBJ2-2; D uncertain. Trimming stripped 3 bases from V and 1 base from J, with 9 bases between. Germline CDR1 reads SNHLY; CDR2 reads FYNNEI. The CDR3 has 15 amino acids. CDR3 protein: CASSDPGKNTGELFF. As DNA, the CDR3 is TGTGCCAGCAGTGACCCAGGAAAGAACACCGGGGAGCTGTTTTTT.

This rearrangement joins TRBV11-2 to TRBJ2-2; the D gene is possibly TRBD1 (5 bases). The ends were cut back, 4 bases at V and 4 bases at J, with 13 bases in the middle. This CDR3 spans 15 amino acids. Per germline, CDR1 SGHAT and CDR2 FQNNGV. The CDR3 here is CASSSGRTRTGELFF. The DNA of the CDR3 is TGTGCCAGCAGCTCGGGTCGGACACGCACCGGGGAGCTGTTTTTT.

The chain uses TRBV10-3 and TRBJ1-3; possible D gene TRBD1, 5 bases. Germline V gives CDR1 ENHRY, CDR2 SYGVKD. The CDR3 spans 16 residues. Trimming removed 5 bases from V and 0 bases from J, with 14 bases in between. The CDR3 loop reads CAISNPRGLSGNTIYF. DNA of the CDR3: TGTGCCATCAGTAATCCTCGGGGCCTCTCTGGAAACACCATATATTTT.